The next 29 T cell receptor beta chains were all read from a single sample in a study of low-dose radiotherapy and immunotherapy resistance in tumors. The time point is: after trial treatment. The treatment denotes: LDRT plus nivolumab, ipilimumab, low-dose cyclophosphamide and aspirin (RACIN trial). Priming of first-strand cDNA relied on TRAV- and TRBV-specific primers (covering alpha and beta chains). TCRs underwent 15 to 20 PCR cycles of amplification with a constant-region primer and V-primer adapter. TCRdb called the reads again in MiXCR, with one record for every CDR3 protein. Of approximately 80,000 distinct CDR3 sequences in the sample, roughly 17% were seen once. The input for sequencing was PBMCs, taken after low-dose radiotherapy plus immunotherapy. The receptors derive from a male donor with prostate cancer.

There are many counts of this clonotype. This chain connects TRBV13 to TRBJ2-3; D assignment may be TRBD1 or TRBD2 (5 bases each). Germline V gene lookup returns CDR1 PRHDT and CDR2 FYEKMQ (reference sequence). CDR3 length: 15 amino acids. V lost 4 bases and J 3 bases, leaving 14 bases between the germline ends. This CDR3 reads CASSSRGRETDTQYF. The CDR3 bases are TGTGCCAGCAGCTCCCGGGGCAGAGAAACAGATACGCAGTATTTT.

This clonotype was counted ten times or more. J is TRBJ2-1 and V is TRBV6-2 or TRBV6-3, with 11 bases identical to TRBD2. Germline trimming cut 6 bases from V and 3 bases from J; bases unmatched to any gene: 7. CDR1 is MNHEY, CDR2 SVGEGT, per germline. The CDR3 is 16 residues long. CDR3 protein: CASRPPLAGGYNEQFF. CDR3 nucleotide sequence: TGTGCCAGCAGACCACCTCTAGCGGGAGGCTACAATGAGCAGTTCTTC.

This clonotype was observed a few times. V gene TRBV20-1 combines with J gene TRBJ2-1, with TRBD2 matching over 12 bases. The V and J ends lost 5 bases and 0 bases, in that order; junction bases with no gene match: 8. The germline V gene encodes CDR1 DFQATT and CDR2 SNEGSKA (reference sequence). This CDR3 contains 17 residues. The CDR3: CSAVTSGGLSSYNEQFF. CDR3 nucleotide sequence: TGCAGTGCTGTAACTAGCGGGGGGCTGAGCTCCTACAATGAGCAGTTCTTC.

This clonotype was detected many times. This chain joins TRBV29-1 and TRBJ1-4; possibly TRBD1 for D (6 bases). CDR3 length: 13 residues. Germline-derived CDR1 and CDR2 are SQVTM and ANQGSEA. The V end was cut by 4 bases, the J end by 3 bases, with 9 bases between. The CDR3 DNA follows: TGCAGCGTTGCCGACAGGCCTAATGAAAAACTGTTTTTT. It codes for CSVADRPNEKLFF.

The V gene is TRBV27, the J gene TRBJ2-1; TRBD2 aligns across 9 bases. Germline CDR1 reads MNHEY; CDR2 reads SMNVEV (reference sequence). This CDR3 spans 15 amino acids. The V and J ends lost 3 bases and 4 bases, in that order; junction bases with no gene match: 4. The CDR3 DNA is TGTGCCAGCAGTTTGGAACTAGCGGGTTACAATGAGCAGTTCTTC. Translated: CASSLELAGYNEQFF.

This chain links TRBV19 with TRBJ2-1; D call uncertain. V shed 4 bases and J shed 9 bases, with 16 bases lying between them. Germline V CDR1 and CDR2: LNHDA, SQIVND (reference sequence). The CDR3 has 14 residues. CDR3 nucleotide sequence: TGTGCCAGTAGTACCACCTCAAGGGCTGGTGAGCAGTTCTTC. Translated, it gives CASSTTSRAGEQFF.

This clonotype was picked up a small number of times. The CDR3 loop is CASRPTGGNYGYTF. CDR3 coding DNA: TGTGCCAGCAGACCGACAGGAGGAAACTATGGCTACACCTTC. The rearrangement links TRBV7-2 to TRBJ1-2; a possible D gene is TRBD1 (6 bases). Germline-derived CDR1 and CDR2 are SGHTA and FQGNSA. V lost 6 bases and J 2 bases, leaving 13 bases between the germline ends. This CDR3 region has 14 residues.

This clonotype is a singleton in its sample. A far larger clone is only one base removed, so a read error is likely. J is TRBJ2-1 and V is TRBV7-9, with 7 positions matching TRBD2. The germline V gene encodes CDR1 SEHNR and CDR2 FQNEAQ (reference sequence). The V segment lost 5 bases and the J segment 2 bases; nucleotides outside the gene matches: 6. The CDR3 is 15 residues long. CDR3 region: CASSNSGWAYNEQFF. CDR3 DNA: TGTGCCAGCAGCAATAGCGGGTGGGCCTACAATGAGCAGTTCTTC.

This clonotype was seen repeatedly, ten times or more. This chain connects TRBV7-9 to TRBJ2-5, with 11 bases fitting TRBD2. Trimming took 5 bases from V and 2 from J; bases not matched to a gene: 7. In germline, CDR1 is SEHNR, CDR2 FQNEAQ (reference sequence). CDR3 length: 16 residues. The CDR3 region is CASSPKTSGAQETQYF. The CDR3 DNA reads as TGTGCCAGCAGCCCTAAGACTAGCGGGGCACAAGAGACCCAGTACTTC.

V is TRBV5-1 and J is TRBJ2-5; D may be TRBD1 (5 bases). From germline, CDR1 is SGHRS and CDR2 YFSETQ. The CDR3 extends over 16 amino acids. Trimming cost V 7 bases and J 5 bases, with 24 bases left between them. CDR3 in DNA: TGCGCCAGCCGAAGGGGCGGTGGGCCCGTCAAGGAGACCCAGTACTTC. Its protein is CASRRGGGPVKETQYF.

The table lists this clonotype with many counts. The J gene is TRBJ1-6, the V gene TRBV20-1; possible D gene TRBD1, 5 bases. The CDR3 length is 13 residues. V lost 0 bases to trimming and J lost 13 bases, with 13 bases between them. CDR1 and CDR2 (germline): DFQATT, SNEGSKA (reference sequence). CDR3 sequence (DNA): TGCAGTGCTAGAGAAGGGGCGGGCGGGCCCCTCCACTTT. The encoded protein is CSAREGAGGPLHF.

The CDR3 is CASSLGGVLADIQYF. The CDR3, as DNA: TGTGCCAGCAGCTTAGGGGGGGTTCTTGCGGACATTCAGTACTTC. This chain links TRBV7-2 with TRBJ2-4; D is perhaps TRBD2 (6 bases). The V gene's germline CDR1 is SGHTA and CDR2 FQGNSA. V lost 1 base and J 8 bases, leaving 15 bases between the germline ends. There are 15 residues in the CDR3.

This clonotype was counted ten times or more. The CDR3 here is CATSRGAGTGTYNEQFF. The CDR3 DNA sequence: TGTGCCACCAGCAGAGGTGCGGGGACAGGGACATACAATGAGCAGTTCTTC. This chain links TRBV15 with TRBJ2-1; TRBD1 matches 9 bases. The length of the CDR3 is 17 residues. Trimming removed 1 base from V and 4 bases from J; junction bases left unmatched: 8. Per germline, CDR1 LNHNV and CDR2 YYDKDF (reference sequence).

This clonotype was seen ten or more times. The gene calls are TRBV23-1 and TRBJ1-1; weak D call: TRBD1 (5 bases). TRBV23-1 is an ORF, with its function uncertain. The V and J ends lost 5 bases and 7 bases respectively, with 8 bases between them. There are 11 residues in the CDR3. The CDR3 loop is CASSMRGEAFF. The CDR3 DNA sequence: TGCGCCAGCAGTATGAGGGGTGAAGCTTTCTTT.

This clonotype was observed many times. The J gene is TRBJ2-1, the V gene TRBV14; D is unresolved. Germline CDR1 and CDR2: SGHDN and FVKESK. This CDR3 has 14 amino acids. The ends were cut back, 1 base at V and 9 bases at J, with 13 bases in the middle. As DNA, the CDR3 is TGTGCCAGCAGCCAAGCCAAGGGCCGAAGTGAGCAGTTCTTC. This translates into CASSQAKGRSEQFF. Based on the CDR3 plus reference TRBV14 and TRBJ2-1, the full variable domain is EAGVTQFPSHSVIEKGQTVTLRCDPISGHDNLYWYRRVMGKEIKFLLHFVKESKQDESGMPNNRFLAERTGGTYSTLKVQPAELEDSGVYFCASSQAKGRSEQFFGPGTRLTVL.

About this clonotype: A far more abundant clone sits one base away, making this likely a read error. The chain is built from TRBV10-3 and TRBJ2-3; D might be TRBD2 (6 bases). The CDR3 is 16 amino acids. Trimming left V 10 bases short and J 0 bases short, with 20 bases between. CDR1 ENHRY and CDR2 SYGVKD come from the germline V gene. CDR3 in DNA: TGTGCCACCACCCTTTTCGCGGGACTTAGCACAGATACGCAGTATTTT. This encodes CATTLFAGLSTDTQYF.

The table lists this clonotype with many counts. The genes are TRBV6-6 and TRBJ2-5; TRBD1 aligns across 9 bases. Germline assignment: CDR1 MNHNY and CDR2 SVGAGI (reference sequence). The CDR3 extends over 15 amino acids. Trimming took 3 bases from V and 1 from J; bases not matched to a gene: 3. The CDR3 nucleotides are TGTGCCAGCAGTTATGGGACAGGGCTCCAAGAGACCCAGTACTTC. Amino acids: CASSYGTGLQETQYF.

To note about this clonotype: This may come from a read error, since a much larger clone is one base off. The chain is built from TRBV30 and TRBJ1-5; TRBD1 agrees at 8 bases. This CDR3 is built from 16 residues. Germline assignment: CDR1 GTSNPN and CDR2 SVGIG (reference sequence). Here the CDR3 DNA reads TGTACCTGGAGTCCACGGACAGGGTTAAGTCACCAGCCCCAGCATTTT. Amino acids: CTWSPRTGLSHQPQHF.

This chain uses TRBV28 with TRBJ2-3, with 7 bases matching TRBD1. Germline V gives CDR1 MDHEN, CDR2 SYDVKM. The CDR3 is 12 residues long. V lost 5 bases and J lost 7; bases outside the gene matches: 3. For the CDR3, the DNA is TGTGCCAGCAGTCTGGGACAGAATACGCAGTATTTT. This translates into CASSLGQNTQYF.

This clonotype was seen repeatedly, ten times or more. The chain uses TRBV7-2 and TRBJ1-2, with D perhaps matching TRBD1 (6 bases). Trimming stripped 7 bases from V and 4 bases from J, with 19 bases between. Germline CDR1 and CDR2: SGHTA and FQGNSA. The CDR3 consists of 15 residues. In DNA form, the CDR3 reads TGTGCCAGCACGATTAGTGGGGGCCAGTTCTATGGCTACACCTTC. Residues: CASTISGGQFYGYTF.

This clonotype was picked up many times. The chain couples TRBV12-3 or TRBV12-4 to TRBJ2-1; D perhaps matches TRBD2 (6 bases). Deletions cut 8 bases from V and 8 bases from J, with 16 bases between. The CDR3 covers 13 residues. CDR3 nucleotide sequence: TGTGCCAGCTCGATCTTCGGGAGCGATGAGCAGTTCTTC. This gives the protein CASSIFGSDEQFF.

This clonotype was seen ten or more times. The chain combines TRBV7-3 with TRBJ2-1; D may be TRBD1 or TRBD2 (6 bases each). V shed 6 bases and J shed 10 bases, with 22 bases lying between them. From germline, CDR1 is SGHTA and CDR2 FQGTGA. The CDR3 loop spans 15 amino acids. CDR3 sequence: CASSRGTGGSGEQFF. In DNA, the CDR3 is TGTGCCAGCAGTAGGGGGACTGGGGGCTCCGGAGAGCAGTTCTTC.

This clonotype was picked up many times. The chain has TRBV30 and TRBJ1-5, with D hard to call. V was trimmed by 0 bases and J by 3 bases, leaving 12 bases between them. Germline CDR1 GTSNPN, CDR2 SVGIG (reference sequence). CDR3 size: 15 residues. The CDR3 region is CAWSVHNSFNQPQHF. CDR3 DNA: TGTGCCTGGAGTGTTCACAACAGTTTCAATCAGCCCCAGCATTTT.

This clonotype showed up many times. This chain uses TRBV19 with TRBJ2-3, with TRBD1 matching 9 bases. The germline V gene encodes CDR1 LNHDA and CDR2 SQIVND (reference sequence). The ends lost 4 bases at V and 3 bases at J; junction bases unmatched: 5. This CDR3 spans 15 amino acids. CDR3 protein: CASSNTGGLTDTQYF. CDR3 in DNA: TGTGCCAGTAGTAACACAGGGGGCTTGACAGATACGCAGTATTTT.

Turning to this clonotype: It may be a read error: a sequence one base away is much more abundant. The chain links TRBV7-9 to TRBJ2-5; D perhaps matches TRBD1 (5 bases). The CDR3 spans 15 residues. Germline CDR1 and CDR2: SEHNR and FQNEAQ (reference sequence). CDR3 DNA sequence: TGTGCCAGCAGCTTCCAGGGTTCGGGCCAAGAGACCCAGCACTTC. It translates to CASSFQGSGQETQHF.

The chain links TRBV30 to TRBJ1-2; perhaps TRBD1 as D (5 bases). This CDR3 region has 14 residues. Trimming removed 0 bases from V and 5 bases from J, with 13 bases in between. Per germline, CDR1 GTSNPN and CDR2 SVGIG (reference sequence). CDR3 bases: TGTGCCTGGAGTGTAAACCGACAGAGTTATGGCTACACCTTC. Its translation is CAWSVNRQSYGYTF.

This clonotype was picked up many times. The chain is built from TRBV6-6 and TRBJ1-1, with D unclear. The germline V gene encodes CDR1 MNHNY and CDR2 SVGAGI (reference sequence). The CDR3 runs 12 residues. V dropped 2 bases and J dropped 11 bases, with 12 bases sitting between them. The CDR3 loop reads CASSYGLSSAFF. The CDR3, as DNA: TGTGCCAGCAGTTACGGGCTCTCCTCGGCTTTCTTT.

In its sample, this clonotype was seen many times. This chain joins TRBV28 and TRBJ1-5; a weak D match, TRBD1 (6 bases). This CDR3 is 13 amino acids long. V was pared by 7 bases and J by 4 bases, with 11 bases between. Germline V lookup: CDR1 MDHEN, CDR2 SYDVKM. The DNA of the CDR3 is TGTGCCAGCATCGAAGGGGGGAATCAGCCCCAGCATTTT. Amino acid sequence: CASIEGGNQPQHF. Full variable domain (remainder filled in from reference TRBV28 and TRBJ1-5): DVKVTQSSRYLVKRTGEKVFLECVQDMDHENMFWYRQDPGLGLRLIYFSYDVKMKEKGDIPEGYSVSREKKERFSLILESASTNQTSMYLCASIEGGNQPQHFGDGTRLSIL.

This chain connects TRBV6-5 to TRBJ1-2; D unclear. Trimming cost V 5 bases and J 6 bases, with 19 bases left between them. This CDR3 contains 15 residues. The germline CDR1 and CDR2 sequences are MNHEY and SVGAGI. In DNA, the CDR3 is TGTGCCAGCAGTGATATTAGCTTGAAGGGAAATGGCTACACCTTC. Amino acid sequence: CASSDISLKGNGYTF.